The clone carrying this T cell receptor beta chain was counted ten times or more. Its antigen is not identified. The source of the sample is a study of T cells after yellow fever vaccination. Study information: Preparation of the low-cell-number fractions used SMART-Seq v4 Ultra Low Input.

General study findings and limits: Reappearing after the booster were most of the clones from primary vaccination (around 96% CD4, around 88% CD8). Few clonotypes appeared in both CD4 and CD8 compartments.

The 5'RACE template-switching step produced TCR cDNA and added a universal primer site and UMIs. TCRdb analysed the 5' RACE reads with MiXCR anew, one entry per CDR3 protein. The sample has approximately 300,000 distinct CDR3 sequences, around 6.8% seen once; the top ten hold roughly a sixth. Trimming cost V 0 bases and J 13 bases, with 19 bases left between them. CDR1 LGHDT and CDR2 YNNKEL come from the germline V gene (reference sequence). This CDR3 is 15 amino acids long. This specimen consisted of PBMCs, obtained about 49 days after the first yellow fever vaccination. The receptor comes from a young man who received the YFV17D yellow fever vaccine. J is TRBJ2-1 and V is TRBV3-1, with D uncertain. The CDR3 nucleotides are TGTGCCAGCAGCCAAGATCTGGGAAGCCGGCCGGATCAGTTCTTC. This gives the protein CASSQDLGSRPDQFF.